This is a list of T cell receptor beta chains from one sample in a study of blood T cell repertoires in COVID-19. Sequencing used immunoSEQ multiplex PCR; TCRdb keeps in-frame clones, though not all of them. The table has about 260,000 clones, more than 75% seen once. The sequenced material came from peripheral blood. These receptors all come from a man aged 40-49 years with active or convalescent COVID-19. Each CDR3 is given with its conserved first and last residue. D genes are given only for firm matches. Where a row states a size, it is once, few, many or the class of an expanded clone; other rows omit it.

D,V,J,size,CDR3,DNA
NA,TRBV7-6,TRBJ2-5,once,CASSQFPGEGETQYF,TGTGCCAGCAGCCAATTCCCAGGGGAGGGAGAGACCCAGTACTTC
TRBD1,TRBV2,TRBJ1-2,once,CASRRDSYGYTF,TGTGCCAGCAGGAGGGACAGCTATGGCTACACCTTC
TRBD1,TRBV7-3,TRBJ1-3,once,CASSPDGTAGNTIYF,TGTGCCAGCAGCCCGGACGGGACAGCTGGAAACACCATATATTTT
TRBD2,TRBV6-1,TRBJ2-4,NA,CASSQAGGGNIQYF,TGTGCCAGCAGTCAAGCGGGAGGAGGGAACATTCAGTACTTC
NA,TRBV11-2,TRBJ1-6,NA,CASSFQANSPLHF,TGTGCCAGCAGCTTCCAGGCCAATTCACCCCTCCACTTT
NA,TRBV5-4,TRBJ2-3,NA,CASSWRSGPGYTDTQYF,TGTGCCAGCAGCTGGCGCTCAGGACCGGGGTACACAGATACGCAGTATTTT
NA,TRBV30,TRBJ1-3,NA,CAWSRGGPGNTIYF,TGTGCCTGGAGTCGCGGGGGGCCGGGAAACACCATATATTTT
NA,TRBV6-2/TRBV6-3,TRBJ2-7,NA,CASSSAAADSYEQYF,TGTGCCAGCAGTTCTGCGGCAGCCGACTCCTACGAGCAGTACTTC
NA,TRBV11-1,TRBJ1-2,NA,CASSLGSNYGYTF,TGTGCCAGCAGCTTGGGCAGCAACTATGGCTACACCTTC
NA,TRBV5-1,TRBJ1-2,NA,CASSLERGLGYTF,TGCGCCAGCAGCTTGGAAAGAGGGCTAGGCTACACCTTC
NA,TRBV6-5,TRBJ2-1,NA,CASSYEGVEQFF,TGTGCCAGCAGTTACGAAGGGGTGGAACAGTTCTTC
NA,TRBV6-5,TRBJ1-6,NA,CASIRGWNSPLHF,TGTGCCAGCATTCGGGGATGGAATTCACCCCTCCACTTT